The rows below give T cell receptor beta chains drawn from one sample of a study of blood T cell repertoires in COVID-19. The data were produced by immunoSEQ multiplex PCR, yet TCRdb's version contains in-frame clones alone and is incomplete. The data hold around 99,000 clones, with over 80% observed a single time. Sequenced sample: peripheral blood. These receptors were collected from a woman aged 55-70 years with acute or convalescent COVID-19. CDR3s include the opening cysteine and the closing phenylalanine or tryptophan. Fields, in order: D gene, CDR3 length, clone size, V gene, J gene, CDR3 DNA, CDR3 protein. The D gene is left open where the match is weak. Clone size appears in some rows only: once, few, many, or a class for an expanded clone.

d_gene: TRBD2
len: 14
abundance: .
v_gene: TRBV5-1
j_gene: TRBJ2-2
CDR3nt: TGCGCCAGCAGCTCCGGCCGGGAGGGCGGGGAGCTGTTTTTT
CDR3aa: CASSSGREGGELFF

d_gene: .
len: 14
abundance: .
v_gene: TRBV5-6
j_gene: TRBJ2-2
CDR3nt: TGTGCCAGCACCTCAGGCTCCAACACCGGGGAGCTGTTTTTT
CDR3aa: CASTSGSNTGELFF

d_gene: .
len: 16
abundance: .
v_gene: TRBV28
j_gene: TRBJ2-3
CDR3nt: TGTGCCAGCAGTCTCGCCCGGAGTCCTAGTATGGATACGCAGTATTTT
CDR3aa: CASSLARSPSMDTQYF

d_gene: .
len: 13
abundance: .
v_gene: TRBV19
j_gene: TRBJ1-6
CDR3nt: TGTGCCAGTAGTATAAGATTGAGTTCACCCCTCCACTTT
CDR3aa: CASSIRLSSPLHF

d_gene: .
len: 15
abundance: .
v_gene: TRBV29-1
j_gene: TRBJ1-1
CDR3nt: TGCAGCGTAGGGGCACAGATCGTCCGGAACACTGAAGCTTTCTTT
CDR3aa: CSVGAQIVRNTEAFF

d_gene: .
len: 14
abundance: once
v_gene: TRBV3-1/TRBV3-2
j_gene: TRBJ2-7
CDR3nt: TGTGCCAGCAGCCAAGATCAGGGGGGCTACGAGCAGTACTTC
CDR3aa: CASSQDQGGYEQYF

d_gene: .
len: 17
abundance: .
v_gene: TRBV19
j_gene: TRBJ1-4
CDR3nt: TGTGCCAGTAGTATAGGGCAACAGGGCGCAACTAATGAAAAACTGTTTTTT
CDR3aa: CASSIGQQGATNEKLFF

d_gene: .
len: 15
abundance: once
v_gene: TRBV14
j_gene: TRBJ2-1
CDR3nt: TGTGCCAGCAGCGAACGACTACAACCCGGGAATGAGCAGTTCTTC
CDR3aa: CASSERLQPGNEQFF

d_gene: .
len: 14
abundance: .
v_gene: TRBV28
j_gene: TRBJ1-6
CDR3nt: TGTGCCAGCAGTTTAGTGGGCGGAGACAGGACCCTCCACTTT
CDR3aa: CASSLVGGDRTLHF

d_gene: TRBD2
len: 15
abundance: .
v_gene: TRBV6-2/TRBV6-3
j_gene: TRBJ2-2
CDR3nt: TGTGCCAGCAGTTATGGGCTAGCGGCCACCGGGGAGCTGTTTTTT
CDR3aa: CASSYGLAATGELFF

d_gene: .
len: 15
abundance: .
v_gene: TRBV5-1
j_gene: TRBJ1-1
CDR3nt: TGCGCCAGCAGCTTGGAGTTGGAAAGGGGAACTGAAGCTTTCTTT
CDR3aa: CASSLELERGTEAFF

d_gene: TRBD1
len: 16
abundance: .
v_gene: TRBV28
j_gene: TRBJ2-5
CDR3nt: TGTGCCAGCAGTCTAGGACAGGGGAAGGGCCAAGAGACCCAGTACTTC
CDR3aa: CASSLGQGKGQETQYF

d_gene: TRBD1
len: 14
abundance: few
v_gene: TRBV19
j_gene: TRBJ1-5
CDR3nt: TGTGCCAGTAGTAACCCAGGGGGGACGTGGCCCCAGCATTTT
CDR3aa: CASSNPGGTWPQHF

d_gene: TRBD1
len: 15
abundance: few
v_gene: TRBV29-1
j_gene: TRBJ2-1
CDR3nt: TGCAGCGTTGGGGCAGAAGGGTCGGACAGGGGGACCCAGTTCTTC
CDR3aa: CSVGAEGSDRGTQFF

d_gene: TRBD1
len: 14
abundance: once
v_gene: TRBV2
j_gene: TRBJ1-2
CDR3nt: TGTGCCAGCAGTGGAACAGGGGGCAACGATGGCTACACCTTC
CDR3aa: CASSGTGGNDGYTF

d_gene: TRBD1
len: 15
abundance: .
v_gene: TRBV5-1
j_gene: TRBJ1-4
CDR3nt: TGCGCCAGCAGCCTAGGGGGCAGGACTAATGAAAAACTGTTTTTT
CDR3aa: CASSLGGRTNEKLFF

d_gene: .
len: 14
abundance: few
v_gene: TRBV11-2
j_gene: TRBJ1-6
CDR3nt: TGTGCCAGCAGCCTGGGGGGGAGGAACTCACCCCTCCACTTT
CDR3aa: CASSLGGRNSPLHF

d_gene: .
len: 11
abundance: .
v_gene: TRBV5-8
j_gene: TRBJ2-3
CDR3nt: TGTGCCAACGCCATTGGAGCTACGCAGTATTTT
CDR3aa: CANAIGATQYF

d_gene: .
len: 13
abundance: .
v_gene: TRBV18
j_gene: TRBJ2-1
CDR3nt: TGTGCCAGCTCACCGCCGAGTGTGTATGAGCAGTTCTTC
CDR3aa: CASSPPSVYEQFF

d_gene: TRBD2
len: 16
abundance: .
v_gene: TRBV28
j_gene: TRBJ2-3
CDR3nt: TGTGCCAGCAGTTTATTTGCGGGGGGGCCGGCAGATACGCAGTATTTT
CDR3aa: CASSLFAGGPADTQYF

d_gene: TRBD2
len: 14
abundance: .
v_gene: TRBV5-1
j_gene: TRBJ2-7
CDR3nt: TGCGCCAGCATGGAGCGGGGGAGCTCCTACGAGCAGTACTTC
CDR3aa: CASMERGSSYEQYF

d_gene: TRBD1
len: 15
abundance: .
v_gene: TRBV15
j_gene: TRBJ1-2
CDR3nt: TGTGCCACCAGCAGAGTCGCGACAGGGGCCTATGGCTACACCTTC
CDR3aa: CATSRVATGAYGYTF

d_gene: TRBD1
len: 18
abundance: .
v_gene: TRBV12-5
j_gene: TRBJ2-6
CDR3nt: TGTGCTAGTGGTGGCCGGGGACAGTCAGTCTCTGGGGCCAACGTCCTGACTTTC
CDR3aa: CASGGRGQSVSGANVLTF

d_gene: .
len: 14
abundance: .
v_gene: TRBV5-1
j_gene: TRBJ1-4
CDR3nt: TGCGCCAGCAGCCGGGGTTCCCTAGGGGAAAAACTGTTTTTT
CDR3aa: CASSRGSLGEKLFF

d_gene: .
len: 13
abundance: .
v_gene: TRBV7-2
j_gene: TRBJ1-4
CDR3nt: TGTGCCAGCAGCTTAGACAGGGTTTCAAAACTGTTTTTT
CDR3aa: CASSLDRVSKLFF

d_gene: TRBD2
len: 12
abundance: .
v_gene: TRBV28
j_gene: TRBJ2-7
CDR3nt: TGTGCCAGCAAACTAGCGGGAGGTAAGCAGTACTTC
CDR3aa: CASKLAGGKQYF

d_gene: TRBD1
len: 14
abundance: .
v_gene: TRBV19
j_gene: TRBJ2-7
CDR3nt: TGTGCCAGTAGTTCTCGGACAGGAACCTACGAGCAGTACTTC
CDR3aa: CASSSRTGTYEQYF

d_gene: TRBD1
len: 14
abundance: .
v_gene: TRBV3-1/TRBV3-2
j_gene: TRBJ1-6
CDR3nt: TGTGCCAGCAGCCAAGATAAGGGGGCCTCACCCCTCCACTTT
CDR3aa: CASSQDKGASPLHF

d_gene: .
len: 13
abundance: .
v_gene: TRBV19
j_gene: TRBJ2-5
CDR3nt: TGTGCCAGTAGGGAACTAACCCAAGAGACCCAGTACTTC
CDR3aa: CASRELTQETQYF

d_gene: .
len: 15
abundance: .
v_gene: TRBV19
j_gene: TRBJ2-1
CDR3nt: TGTGCCAGTAGTCCTCTGGGGGGTTCCTACAATGAGCAGTTCTTC
CDR3aa: CASSPLGGSYNEQFF

d_gene: .
len: 12
abundance: .
v_gene: TRBV6-6
j_gene: TRBJ1-1
CDR3nt: TGTGCCAGCCGCATGGGGAGCACTGAAGCTTTCTTT
CDR3aa: CASRMGSTEAFF

d_gene: TRBD2
len: 17
abundance: .
v_gene: TRBV10-3
j_gene: TRBJ2-3
CDR3nt: TGTGCCATCAGTGAGCCTGGACTAGCGAATGGAGGAGATACGCAGTATTTT
CDR3aa: CAISEPGLANGGDTQYF

d_gene: .
len: 14
abundance: once
v_gene: TRBV6-4
j_gene: TRBJ1-5
CDR3nt: TGTGCCAGCAGTGAACGGGAACGCCGTCAGCCCCAGCATTTT
CDR3aa: CASSERERRQPQHF

d_gene: .
len: 13
abundance: .
v_gene: TRBV12-3/TRBV12-4
j_gene: TRBJ1-2
CDR3nt: TGTGCCAGCAGTCCCGACATCAACTATGGCTACACCTTC
CDR3aa: CASSPDINYGYTF

d_gene: TRBD1
len: 18
abundance: .
v_gene: TRBV7-6
j_gene: TRBJ2-7
CDR3nt: TGTGCCAGCAGCCACCCCGCACAGGGGGTTAACCGAAGTTACGAGCAGTACTTC
CDR3aa: CASSHPAQGVNRSYEQYF

d_gene: .
len: 12
abundance: .
v_gene: TRBV6-5
j_gene: TRBJ1-2
CDR3nt: TGTGCCACCAGGCGGAGTGTTGCAGGCTACACCTTC
CDR3aa: CATRRSVAGYTF